Included here is one TCR beta chain sequence, with context. Antigen unknown. This sample was included in a study of cytomegalovirus exposure and HLA in healthy donors. General study results and limits: Later work associated 17,000 or so TCR beta sequences with HLA alleles at 0.05 false discovery rate. Cytomegalovirus status was reportedly diagnosed by the classifier with high specificity and sensitivity. TCR beta chains numbering under 200 were designated cytomegalovirus-associated. Later analysis demonstrated an association between a missense DCLRE1C variant and TCR beta V- and J-gene trimming.

V shed 3 bases and J 5 bases; nucleotides not matched to a gene: 18. CDR3 length equals 18 residues. Germline CDR1 and CDR2: SGHRS and YFSETQ. The PCR made use of 60 Vbeta and 13 Jbeta primers. Profiled with immunoSEQ multiplex PCR; TCRdb holds only in-frame clones, not every one. The data show 90,000 to 95,000 clones, with around 77% seen just once and approximately 0.56% held by the top ten. The specimen was PBMCs. This chain links TRBV5-1 with TRBJ1-1; 8 bases map to TRBD1. The clonotype originates from a man aged 30 to 45 in good health and CMV-seronegative. The CDR3 here is CASSSIFQGARSVTEAFF. CDR3 nucleotide sequence: TGCGCCAGCAGCTCGATCTTCCAGGGGGCTCGTTCAGTGACTGAAGCTTTCTTT.